Below, 23 T cell receptor beta chains from the same sample are listed, as sequenced in a study of T cell repertoires in cytomegalovirus infection (dated by TCRdb to the late 2010s). Their antigens remain unidentified. The treatment or condition label here, explained by the study, means: in vitro stimulation with specific CMV peptide epitopes to enrich CMV-specific T cells. The instrument was an Illumina HiSeq 1500. Clones were called with MiXCR by TCRdb after fastp trimmed the public reads at Q25, and only in-frame beta chains were retained. Rows merge per CDR3 protein into single entries with the most common DNA and genes. The sample contains approximately 910,000 distinct CDR3 sequences, less than 35% of them found a single time. The leading ten clones occupy more than 12% of the sample. The input for sequencing was cultured CD8+ T cells from PBMCs, taken from culture after CMV antigen stimulation. The receptors derive from a human donor in good health (CMV status not recorded). Some clones in this sample may be carry-over from other donors' samples.

Regarding this clonotype: The junction departs from the called germline gene at one end, perhaps through a read error. The CDR3: CASSLVWGMNTEAFF. CDR3 sequence (DNA): TGTGCCAGCAGCTTGGTTTGGGGAATGAACACTGAAGCTTTCTTT. This chain joins TRBV5-3 and TRBJ1-1, with D hard to call. TRBV5-3 belongs to the ORF category, with a function that is uncertain. This CDR3 comprises 15 residues.

The chain has TRBV19 and TRBJ1-2; D gene ambiguous. The CDR3 consists of 15 residues. Germline V gene data show CDR1 as LNHDA and CDR2 as SQIVND (reference sequence). V lost 10 bases to trimming and J lost 6 bases, with 24 bases between them. CDR3 amino acids: CATVRTSRKWDGYTF. In DNA form, the CDR3 reads TGTGCCACAGTAAGGACCTCCAGGAAGTGGGATGGCTACACCTTC.

This clonotype showed up just a few times. The V call is TRBV28, the J call TRBJ1-4; TRBD1 is a possible D gene (5 bases). This CDR3 spans 15 amino acids. V lost 6 bases and J 5 bases, leaving 16 bases between the germline ends. Looked up from germline, CDR1 is MDHEN and CDR2 is SYDVKM. In DNA form, the CDR3 reads TGTGCCAGCAGCCTCCGGGGGGGACCGAATGAAAAACTGTTTTTT. The encoded protein is CASSLRGGPNEKLFF.

The chain uses TRBV19 and TRBJ1-4, with D maybe TRBD1 (5 bases). The CDR3 consists of 14 residues. V lost 4 bases to trimming and J lost 5 bases, with 11 bases between them. Germline V CDR1 and CDR2: LNHDA, SQIVND (reference sequence). The CDR3 spells CASSRRQINEKLFF. The CDR3 DNA reads as TGTGCCAGTAGTAGGAGACAGATAAATGAAAAACTGTTTTTT.

This clonotype has only a few counts. V and J are TRBV24-1 and TRBJ2-2; possibly TRBD2 for D (5 bases). Between the trimmed V and J ends, which lost 5 bases and 1 base, there was a span of 22 bases. Germline CDR1 and CDR2: KGHDR and SFDVKD. The CDR3 length is 19 residues. Here the CDR3 DNA reads TGTGCCACCAGTGGTCGGGGTCAGCCTAGCCCTGGGAACACCGGGGAGCTGTTTTTT. Translation gives CATSGRGQPSPGNTGELFF.

The J gene is TRBJ1-1, the V gene TRBV7-9; maybe TRBD1 (6 bases). There are 17 residues in the CDR3. Germline V CDR1 and CDR2: SEHNR, FQNEAQ (reference sequence). V lost 4 bases to trimming and J lost 4 bases, with 22 bases between them. The CDR3 reads CASSYLRNRAAGTEAFF. The CDR3 DNA follows: TGTGCCAGCAGCTACCTCCGAAACAGGGCGGCTGGCACTGAAGCTTTCTTT.

This clonotype was detected only a few times. The V and J genes are TRBV4-1 and TRBJ2-1, with 9 bases matching TRBD2. The CDR3 totals 16 residues. The trim removed 4 bases at V and 7 bases at J, leaving 11 bases unmatched. Germline-derived CDR1 and CDR2 are MGHRA and YSYEKL. The chain's CDR3 is CASSPTVRGGLNEQFF. The CDR3 bases are TGCGCCAGCAGCCCGACGGTGCGGGGGGGCCTGAATGAGCAGTTCTTC.

The chain uses TRBV7-9 and TRBJ1-4; no definite D call. Germline CDR1 reads SEHNR; CDR2 reads FQNEAQ (reference sequence). The CDR3 contains 14 residues. Trimming shortened V by 4 bases and J by 7 bases, and 13 bases separated the two germline ends. The CDR3 bases are TGTGCCAGCAGCTCGGGAGAGAGGAGTGAAAAACTGTTTTTT. Translated, it gives CASSSGERSEKLFF.

The chain is built from TRBV27 and TRBJ2-3, with unresolved D. Trimming left V 1 base short and J 0 bases short, with 11 bases between. Germline V gene lookup returns CDR1 MNHEY and CDR2 SMNVEV (reference sequence). This CDR3 spans 16 amino acids. CDR3 sequence reads: CASSLLRPTSTDTQYF. Written as DNA, the CDR3 is TGTGCCAGCAGTTTATTACGGCCTACTAGCACAGATACGCAGTATTTT.

The chain uses TRBV6-5 and TRBJ1-4, with TRBD1 matching over 11 bases. CDR1 MNHEY and CDR2 SVGAGI come from the germline V gene. The CDR3 is made up of 16 amino acids. The V segment lost 4 bases and the J segment 2 bases; nucleotides outside the gene matches: 3. The CDR3 DNA reads as TGTGCCAGCAGTTTCCGGGACAGGGGGACTAATGAAAAACTGTTTTTT. It is translated as CASSFRDRGTNEKLFF.

V and J are TRBV5-5 and TRBJ2-1; perhaps TRBD1 as D (6 bases). This CDR3 region has 15 residues. V lost 0 bases to trimming and J lost 5 bases, with 12 bases between them. Germline-derived CDR1 and CDR2 are SGHKS and YYEKEE (reference sequence). CDR3 coding DNA: TGTGCCAGCAGCTTGGAAGGGGCAGGGGACAATGAGCAGTTCTTC. This sequence encodes CASSLEGAGDNEQFF.

The chain couples TRBV20-1 to TRBJ2-2, with TRBD2 matching over 8 bases. From germline, CDR1 is DFQATT and CDR2 SNEGSKA (reference sequence). The CDR3 runs to 12 residues. The DNA of the CDR3 is TGCAGCGGGGGGGAAGCCACCGGGGAGCTGTTTTTT. It specifies CSGGEATGELFF.

The V call is TRBV15, the J call TRBJ1-2; no firm D call. CDR1 LNHNV and CDR2 YYDKDF come from the germline V gene (reference sequence). The CDR3 is made up of 17 amino acids. Trimming removed 0 bases at V and 1 base at J, with 15 bases between. This chain's CDR3 is CATSRDRASRFNYGYTF. The CDR3, as DNA: TGTGCCACCAGCAGAGATAGGGCCTCCCGATTTAACTATGGCTACACCTTC.

The chain couples TRBV7-9 to TRBJ1-5; maybe TRBD1 (5 bases). This CDR3 spans 15 amino acids. Germline-derived CDR1 and CDR2 are SEHNR and FQNEAQ (reference sequence). Trimming stripped 5 bases from V and 6 bases from J, with 17 bases between. CDR3 DNA sequence: TGTGCCAGCAGCATTTCGCAGGGCTCCACTCAGCCCCAGCATTTT. Amino acid sequence: CASSISQGSTQPQHF. Full variable domain (outside the CDR3, taken from reference TRBV7-9 and TRBJ1-5): DTGVSQNPRHKITKRGQNVTFRCDPISEHNRLYWYRQTLGQGPEFLTYFQNEAQLEKSRLLSDRFSAERPKGSFSTLEIQRTEQGDSAMYLCASSISQGSTQPQHFGDGTRLSIL.

The V call is TRBV6-1, the J call TRBJ1-2; possibly TRBD1 for D (5 bases). V lost 6 bases, J lost 7 bases, and 9 bases lay in between. Germline V gene data show CDR1 as MNHNS and CDR2 as SASEGT. There are 11 residues in the CDR3. This CDR3 is CASREGPGYTF. The CDR3 DNA follows: TGTGCCAGCAGGGAGGGACCTGGCTACACCTTC.

The table lists this clonotype with a few counts. The chain couples TRBV6-2 or TRBV6-3 to TRBJ2-3, with a weak D call TRBD2 (6 bases). Per the germline V gene, CDR1 is MNHEY and CDR2 is SVGEGT. V was clipped by 0 bases and J by 2 bases, with 21 bases between them. The CDR3 consists of 19 residues. CDR3 in amino acids: CASSYSSSGVFGDTDTQYF. The CDR3 nucleotides are TGTGCCAGCAGTTACTCGAGTAGCGGCGTCTTCGGGGACACAGATACGCAGTATTTT.

This clonotype has ten or more counts. The chain is built from TRBV4-1 and TRBJ2-1; a weak D match, TRBD1 (6 bases). This CDR3 has 13 amino acids. Deletions cut 5 bases from V and 5 bases from J, with 10 bases between. Looked up from germline, CDR1 is MGHRA and CDR2 is YSYEKL. CDR3 sequence: CASSSDSNNEQFF. The CDR3 DNA is TGCGCCAGCAGCTCGGACAGCAACAATGAGCAGTTCTTC.

The CDR3 sequence: CASSLAGTGRFYEQYF. CDR3 DNA sequence: TGTGCCAGCAGCTTAGCAGGGACAGGGAGATTCTACGAGCAGTACTTC. This chain joins TRBV7-9 and TRBJ2-7; 9 bases are a match to TRBD1. In germline, CDR1 is SEHNR, CDR2 FQNEAQ (reference sequence). The junction had 6 bases not matched to a gene; V was cut back by 0 bases and J by 3 bases. CDR3 size: 16 residues.

This clonotype was counted between two and nine times. The genes are TRBV12-3 or TRBV12-4 and TRBJ1-2; 8 nucleotides align to TRBD1. V lost 0 bases, J lost 7 bases, and 7 bases stayed unmatched. The CDR3 totals 15 residues. The CDR3, as DNA: TGTGCCAGCAGTTTAGCGCTCGGGACAGGCCGTGGCTACACCTTC. This translates into CASSLALGTGRGYTF.

This clonotype was counted a few times. The rearrangement joins TRBV7-9 to TRBJ2-7, with 7 bases matching TRBD1. Germline CDR1 SEHNR, CDR2 FQNEAQ (reference sequence). Trimming removed 5 bases from V and 1 base from J; junction bases left unmatched: 5. The CDR3 loop spans 14 amino acids. The chain's CDR3 is CASSGQAASYEQYF. The DNA for the CDR3 is TGTGCCAGCAGCGGACAGGCGGCTTCCTACGAGCAGTACTTC.

This clonotype was observed a few times. The chain couples TRBV27 to TRBJ2-7; either TRBD1 or TRBD2 may supply D (5 bases each). Germline CDR1 and CDR2: MNHEY and SMNVEV (reference sequence). The CDR3 covers 14 residues. Trimming took off 5 bases at V and 5 bases at J, with 16 bases between the two ends. The CDR3 protein is CASSPGAGIHEQYV. The CDR3 DNA is TGTGCCAGCAGTCCCGGGGCAGGGATCCACGAGCAGTACGTC.

This clonotype showed up just once. This rearrangement joins TRBV28 to TRBJ1-5, with TRBD1 as a possible D gene (5 bases). This CDR3 has 15 amino acids. Germline assignment: CDR1 MDHEN and CDR2 SYDVKM. Trimming cost V 8 bases and J 6 bases, with 20 bases left between them. The CDR3 loop reads CASLSGSQGVQPQHF. Here the CDR3 DNA reads TGTGCCAGCTTATCAGGTAGCCAAGGGGTTCAGCCCCAGCATTTT. The variable domain in full, completed from reference TRBV28 and TRBJ1-5, reads DVKVTQSSRYLVKRTGEKVFLECVQDMDHENMFWYRQDPGLGLRLIYFSYDVKMKEKGDIPEGYSVSREKKERFSLILESASTNQTSMYLCASLSGSQGVQPQHFGDGTRLSIL.

This chain uses TRBV12-3 or TRBV12-4 with TRBJ1-3; D remains ambiguous. The CDR3 length is 15 residues. V dropped 4 bases and J dropped 0 bases, with 10 bases sitting between them. The CDR3 spells CASSYGLTSGNTIYF. The CDR3 nucleotides are TGTGCCAGCAGTTACGGACTGACCTCTGGAAACACCATATATTTT.